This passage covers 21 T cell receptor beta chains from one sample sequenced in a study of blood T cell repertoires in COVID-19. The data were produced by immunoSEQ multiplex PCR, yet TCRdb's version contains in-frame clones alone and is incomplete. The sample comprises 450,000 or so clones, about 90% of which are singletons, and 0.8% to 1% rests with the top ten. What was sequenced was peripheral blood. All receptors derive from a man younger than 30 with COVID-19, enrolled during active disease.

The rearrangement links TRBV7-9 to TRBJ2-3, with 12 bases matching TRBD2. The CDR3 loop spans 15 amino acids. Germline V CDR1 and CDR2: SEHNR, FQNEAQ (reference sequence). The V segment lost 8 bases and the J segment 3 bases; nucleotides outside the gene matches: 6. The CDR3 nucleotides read TGTGCCAGCTGGACTCTAGCGGGGGGGACAGATACGCAGTATTTT. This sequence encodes CASWTLAGGTDTQYF.

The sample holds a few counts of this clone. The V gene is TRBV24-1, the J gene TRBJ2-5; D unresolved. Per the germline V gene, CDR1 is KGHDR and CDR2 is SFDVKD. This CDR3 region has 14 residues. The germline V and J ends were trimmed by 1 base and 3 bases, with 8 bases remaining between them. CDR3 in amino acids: CATSDFGPEETQYF. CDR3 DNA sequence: TGTGCCACCAGTGATTTTGGCCCCGAAGAGACCCAGTACTTC.

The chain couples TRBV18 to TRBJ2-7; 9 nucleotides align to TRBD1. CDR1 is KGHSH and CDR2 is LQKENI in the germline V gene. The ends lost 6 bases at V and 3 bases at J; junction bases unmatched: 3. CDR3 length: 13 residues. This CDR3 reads CASSPTGGYEQYF. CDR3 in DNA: TGTGCCAGCTCGCCGACAGGGGGCTACGAGCAGTACTTC. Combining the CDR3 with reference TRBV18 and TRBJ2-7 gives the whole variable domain NAGVMQNPRHLVRRRGQEARLRCSPMKGHSHVYWYRQLPEEGLKFMVYLQKENIIDESGMPKERFSAEFPKEGPSILRIQQVVRGDSAAYFCASSPTGGYEQYFGPGTRLTVT.

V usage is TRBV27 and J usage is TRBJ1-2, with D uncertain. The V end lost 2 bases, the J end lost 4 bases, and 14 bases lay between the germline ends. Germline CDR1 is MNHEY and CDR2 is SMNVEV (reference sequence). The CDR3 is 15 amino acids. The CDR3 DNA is TGTGCCAGCAGTTTACAGCCCGGCGGGAGCTATGGCTACACCTTC. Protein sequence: CASSLQPGGSYGYTF.

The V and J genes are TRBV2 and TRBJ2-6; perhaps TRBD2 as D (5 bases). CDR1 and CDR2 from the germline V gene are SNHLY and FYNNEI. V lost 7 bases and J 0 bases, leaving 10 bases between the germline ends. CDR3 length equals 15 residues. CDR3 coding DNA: TGTGCCAGCACGAGGGAAGGCTCTGGGGCCAACGTCCTGACTTTC. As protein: CASTREGSGANVLTF.

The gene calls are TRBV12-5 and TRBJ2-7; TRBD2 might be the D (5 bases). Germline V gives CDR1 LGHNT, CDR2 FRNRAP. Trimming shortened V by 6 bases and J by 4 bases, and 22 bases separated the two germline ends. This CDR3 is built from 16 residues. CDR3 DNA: TGTGCTAGTGGACCCGGGGAGATTGGGGTCGGGTACGAGCAGTACTTC. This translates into CASGPGEIGVGYEQYF.

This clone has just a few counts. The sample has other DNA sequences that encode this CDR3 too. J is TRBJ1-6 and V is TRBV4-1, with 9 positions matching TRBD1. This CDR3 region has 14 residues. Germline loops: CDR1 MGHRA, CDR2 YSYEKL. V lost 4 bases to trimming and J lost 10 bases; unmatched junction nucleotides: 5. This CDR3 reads CASSPDRGGSPLHF. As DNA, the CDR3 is TGCGCCAGCAGCCCGGACAGGGGCGGATCACCCCTCCACTTT.

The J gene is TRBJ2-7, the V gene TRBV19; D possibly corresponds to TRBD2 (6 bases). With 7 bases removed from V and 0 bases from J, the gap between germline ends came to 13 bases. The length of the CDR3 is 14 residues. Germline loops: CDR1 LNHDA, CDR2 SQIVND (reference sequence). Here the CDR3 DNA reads TGTGCCAGTACCATCAGGGACTTCTCCTACGAGCAGTACTTC. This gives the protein CASTIRDFSYEQYF.

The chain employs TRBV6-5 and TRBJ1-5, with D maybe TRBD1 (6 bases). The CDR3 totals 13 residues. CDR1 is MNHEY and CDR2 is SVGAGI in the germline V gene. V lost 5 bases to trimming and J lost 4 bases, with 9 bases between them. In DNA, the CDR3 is TGTGCCAGCAGTAGGACAGAGAATCAGCCCCAGCATTTT. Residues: CASSRTENQPQHF.

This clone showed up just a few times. The CDR3 DNA is TGTGCCAGCAGCTACACTAGCGGGAGCCGCGAGCAGTACTTC. This codes for CASSYTSGSREQYF. The chain is built from TRBV5-4 and TRBJ2-7; 11 positions agree with TRBD2. J gave up 6 bases and V 3 bases, and 5 bases lay outside the gene matches. CDR1 SGHNT and CDR2 YYREEE come from the germline V gene (reference sequence). The CDR3 extends over 14 amino acids.

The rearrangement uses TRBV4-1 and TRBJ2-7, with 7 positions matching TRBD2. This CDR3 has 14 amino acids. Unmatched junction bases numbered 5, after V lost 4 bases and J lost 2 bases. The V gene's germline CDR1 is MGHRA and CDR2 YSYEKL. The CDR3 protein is CASSPGLGPYEQYF. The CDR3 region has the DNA TGCGCCAGCAGCCCCGGACTAGGACCCTACGAGCAGTACTTC.

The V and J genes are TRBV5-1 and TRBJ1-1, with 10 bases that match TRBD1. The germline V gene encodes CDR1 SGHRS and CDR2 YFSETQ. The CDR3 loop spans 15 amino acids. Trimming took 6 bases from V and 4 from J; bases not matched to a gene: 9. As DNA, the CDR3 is TGCGCCAGCACGACTTGGGACAGGGGAAGCACTGAAGCTTTCTTT. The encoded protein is CASTTWDRGSTEAFF.

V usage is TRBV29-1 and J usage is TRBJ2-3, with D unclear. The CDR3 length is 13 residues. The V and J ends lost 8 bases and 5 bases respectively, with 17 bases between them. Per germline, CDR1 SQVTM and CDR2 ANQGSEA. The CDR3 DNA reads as TGCAGCTCCTACGAACTAATCGGAGATACGCAGTATTTT. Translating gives CSSYELIGDTQYF.

CDR3 nucleotides: TGTGCCAGCCCCGCGGGGGGGCGCTACAATGAGCAGTTCTTC. Translating it yields CASPAGGRYNEQFF. The chain is built from TRBV5-5 and TRBJ2-1; 9 nucleotides line up with TRBD2. The CDR3 length is 14 residues. Germline-derived CDR1 and CDR2 are SGHKS and YYEKEE (reference sequence). V lost 7 bases to trimming and J lost 3 bases; unmatched junction nucleotides: 5.

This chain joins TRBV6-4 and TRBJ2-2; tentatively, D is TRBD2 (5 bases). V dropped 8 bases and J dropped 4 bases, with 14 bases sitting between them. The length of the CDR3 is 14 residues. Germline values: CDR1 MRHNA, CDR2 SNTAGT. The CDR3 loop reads CASLSRESTGELFF. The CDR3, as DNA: TGTGCCAGCTTGAGTCGGGAAAGCACCGGGGAGCTGTTTTTT.

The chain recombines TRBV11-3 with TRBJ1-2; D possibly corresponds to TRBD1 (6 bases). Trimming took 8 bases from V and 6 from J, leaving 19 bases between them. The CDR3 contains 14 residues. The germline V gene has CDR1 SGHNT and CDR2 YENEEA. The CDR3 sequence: CASGIGGHADGYTF. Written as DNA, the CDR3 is TGTGCCAGCGGGATTGGGGGACATGCGGATGGCTACACCTTC.

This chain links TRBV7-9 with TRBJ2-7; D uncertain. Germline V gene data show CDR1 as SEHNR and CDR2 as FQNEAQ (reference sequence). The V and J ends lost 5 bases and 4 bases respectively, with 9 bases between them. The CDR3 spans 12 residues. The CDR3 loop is CASSPRLYEQYF. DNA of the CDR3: TGTGCCAGCAGCCCCCGACTTTACGAGCAGTACTTC.

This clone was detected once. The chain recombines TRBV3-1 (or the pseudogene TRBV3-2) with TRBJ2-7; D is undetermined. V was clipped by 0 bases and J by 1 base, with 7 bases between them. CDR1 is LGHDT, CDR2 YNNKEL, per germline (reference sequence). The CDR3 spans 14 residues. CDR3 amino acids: CASSQEPQSYEQYF. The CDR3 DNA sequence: TGTGCCAGCAGCCAAGAACCCCAGTCCTACGAGCAGTACTTC.

CDR3 loop: CASSFRDKYQPQHF. CDR3 nucleotides: TGTGCCAGCAGTTTCCGGGACAAATATCAGCCCCAGCATTTT. This rearrangement joins TRBV6-5 to TRBJ1-5, with TRBD1 as a possible D gene (6 bases). CDR3 length: 14 amino acids. Trimming stripped 4 bases from V and 5 bases from J, with 12 bases between. The germline V gene has CDR1 MNHEY and CDR2 SVGAGI.

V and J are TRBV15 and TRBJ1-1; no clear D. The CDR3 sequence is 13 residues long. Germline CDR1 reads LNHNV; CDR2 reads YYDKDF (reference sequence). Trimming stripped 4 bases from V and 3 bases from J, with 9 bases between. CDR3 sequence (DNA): TGTGCCACCAGCACCGCCCCGGACACTGAAGCTTTCTTT. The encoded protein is CATSTAPDTEAFF.

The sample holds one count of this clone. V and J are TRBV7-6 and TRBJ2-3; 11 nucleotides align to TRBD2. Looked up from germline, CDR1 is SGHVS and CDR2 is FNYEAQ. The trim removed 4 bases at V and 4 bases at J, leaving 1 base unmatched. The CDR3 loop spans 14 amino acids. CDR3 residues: CASSSSGGPDTQYF. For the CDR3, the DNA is TGTGCCAGCAGCTCTAGCGGGGGGCCAGATACGCAGTATTTT.